This TCR beta chain derives from a study of blood T cells in healthy people across ages. Study results and caveats: A roughly linear fall in TCR beta diversity per million T cells was seen with increasing age.

A second PCR, run for about 7 to 11 cycles, used a sample-barcoded 5' primer plus a J-beta primer mix. TCRdb reprocessed the 5' RACE reads via MiXCR and lists one record per CDR3 protein. This sample has about 1.1 million distinct CDR3 sequences, with around two fifths found just once. At least ten counts were recorded for this clonotype. The target antigen is unknown. The CDR3 is 13 residues long. Trimming cost V 6 bases and J 3 bases, with 9 bases left between them. Collection of 9.5 to 10 milliliters of peripheral blood was performed for each donor. The rearrangement links TRBV12-3 or TRBV12-4 to TRBJ1-5; the D is unclear. This TCR came from a man aged 18 to 29 in good health. The source material was blood. For the CDR3, the DNA is TGTGCCAGCAGCACTGGTCCCAATCAGCCCCAGCATTTT. Its protein is CASSTGPNQPQHF.